This TCR beta chain was captured in a study of OX40 agonist ivuxolimab in advanced cancers. Sequencing used immunoSEQ multiplex PCR; TCRdb keeps in-frame clones, though not all of them. The data show 30,000 to 45,000 clones, 75% to 90% seen once. A remark on this clone: Its antigen remains unknown.

The V and J ends lost 4 bases and 5 bases, in that order; junction bases with no gene match: 8. CDR1 and CDR2 from the germline V gene are LNHDA and SQIVND (reference sequence). The CDR3 extends over 15 amino acids. General study findings and limits: A proportion of nonresponders additionally exhibited low normalized T-cell clonal expansion. Which antigen the expanded peripheral T cells recognized is unknown. Among patients with partial responses at 0.1-3.0 mg/kg, clonal expansion was among the lowest.

Blood sampling was done at baseline, cycle 4 day 1, and cycle 7 day 1. Sequencing used CD4+ or CD8+ T cells sorted from blood, obtained in a trial of the OX40 agonist ivuxolimab. The chain joins TRBV19 to TRBJ2-5; 9 bases match TRBD1. This TCR came from an adult with an advanced solid tumor such as melanoma, head and neck, liver or kidney cancer. The CDR3 spells CASSRRTGTGETQYF. CDR3 coding DNA: TGTGCCAGTAGTAGAAGGACAGGGACAGGGGAGACCCAGTACTTC. The full variable domain, in which reference TRBV19 and TRBJ2-5 provide the parts outside the CDR3, is DGGITQSPKYLFRKEGQNVTLSCEQNLNHDAMYWYRQDPGQGLRLIYYSQIVNDFQKGDIAEGYSVSREKKESFPLTVTSAQKNPTAFYLCASSRRTGTGETQYFGPGTRLLVL.